The present T cell receptor (beta chain) was sequenced within a study of identifying expanded T cells in peripheral blood. Data came from immunoSEQ multiplex PCR; TCRdb stores just in-frame clones and leaves some out. The sample holds 95,000 to 100,000 clones, around 90% seen once. Trimming took 1 base from V and 4 from J; bases not matched to a gene: 7. Germline V gene sequence: CDR1 LGHNA, CDR2 YNFKEQ. The CDR3 totals 16 residues. Sequenced: blood. J is TRBJ2-3 and V is TRBV4-2, with 8 positions matching TRBD1. The clonotype comes from a person aged 18 to 75 in good health. Written as DNA, the CDR3 is TGTGCCAGCAGCCAAGCCCCGGGACAGGTCGCAGATACGCAGTATTTT. This sequence encodes CASSQAPGQVADTQYF.